The table lists the clone carrying this T cell receptor beta chain with a count of one. Antigen unknown. The study pooled second doses at about 4 or about 12 weeks. Libraries were prepared by immunoSEQ multiplex PCR; TCRdb keeps only in-frame clonotypes and omits some of them. Of around 190,000 clones detected, 80% to 90% appear once; the ten largest clones hold under 14%. These data come from a study of T cell responses to AZD1222 COVID-19 vaccine. Notes on the study in general: Vaccination with two AZD1222 doses was followed by a rise in Spike-specific TCR breadth and depth.

CDR3 length equals 13 residues. Germline V gene sequence: CDR1 MNHEY, CDR2 SVGAGI. Trimming cost V 6 bases and J 3 bases, with 9 bases left between them. The input for sequencing was peripheral blood, taken 28 days after the second AZD1222 dose. This sequence was found in an adult who received the AZD1222 COVID-19 vaccine. The chain carries TRBV6-5 and TRBJ1-5; D is unresolved. In DNA, the CDR3 is TGTGCCAGCAGCTTCGGACTCAATCAGCCCCAGCATTTT. Amino acid sequence: CASSFGLNQPQHF.